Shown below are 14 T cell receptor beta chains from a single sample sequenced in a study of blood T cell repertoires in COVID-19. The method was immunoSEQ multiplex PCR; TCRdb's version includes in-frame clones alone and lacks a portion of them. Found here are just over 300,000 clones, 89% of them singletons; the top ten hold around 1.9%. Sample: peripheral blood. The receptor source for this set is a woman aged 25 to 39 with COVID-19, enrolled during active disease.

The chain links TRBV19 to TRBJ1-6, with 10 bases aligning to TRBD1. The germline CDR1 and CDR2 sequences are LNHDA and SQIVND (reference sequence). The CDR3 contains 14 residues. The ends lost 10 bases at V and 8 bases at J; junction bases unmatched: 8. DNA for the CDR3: TGTGCCACTTCCGGGACAGGGGCATATTCACCCCTCCACTTT. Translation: CATSGTGAYSPLHF. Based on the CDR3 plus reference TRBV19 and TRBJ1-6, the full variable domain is DGGITQSPKYLFRKEGQNVTLSCEQNLNHDAMYWYRQDPGQGLRLIYYSQIVNDFQKGDIAEGYSVSREKKESFPLTVTSAQKNPTAFYLCATSGTGAYSPLHFGNGTRLTVT.

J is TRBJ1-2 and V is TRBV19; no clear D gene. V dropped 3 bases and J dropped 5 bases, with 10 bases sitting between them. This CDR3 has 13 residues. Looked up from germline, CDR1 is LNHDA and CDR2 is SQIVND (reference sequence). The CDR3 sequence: CASSISLEYGYTF. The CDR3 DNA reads TGTGCCAGTAGTATCTCTCTGGAGTATGGCTACACCTTC.

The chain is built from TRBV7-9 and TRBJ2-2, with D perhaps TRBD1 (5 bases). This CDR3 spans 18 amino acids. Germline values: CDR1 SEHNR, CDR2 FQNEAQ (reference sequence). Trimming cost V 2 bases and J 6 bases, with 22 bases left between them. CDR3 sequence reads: CASSLLRAGRLYPGELFF. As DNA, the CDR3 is TGTGCCAGCAGCTTACTCCGGGCAGGGCGGCTTTATCCCGGGGAGCTGTTTTTT.

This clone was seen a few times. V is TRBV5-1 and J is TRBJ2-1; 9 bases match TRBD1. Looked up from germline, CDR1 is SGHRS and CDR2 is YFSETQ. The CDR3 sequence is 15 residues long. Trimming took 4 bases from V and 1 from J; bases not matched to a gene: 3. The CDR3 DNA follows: TGCGCCAGCAGCGCGGGACAGGGATCCTACAATGAGCAGTTCTTC. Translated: CASSAGQGSYNEQFF.

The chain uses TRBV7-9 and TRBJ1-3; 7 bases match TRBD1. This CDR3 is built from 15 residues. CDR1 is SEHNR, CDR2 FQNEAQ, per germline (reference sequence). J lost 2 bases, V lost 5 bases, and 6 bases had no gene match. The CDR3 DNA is TGTGCCAGCAGCCATCAGACAGGGCCTGGAAACACCATATATTTT. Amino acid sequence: CASSHQTGPGNTIYF. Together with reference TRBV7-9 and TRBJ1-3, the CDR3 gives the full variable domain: DTGVSQNPRHKITKRGQNVTFRCDPISEHNRLYWYRQTLGQGPEFLTYFQNEAQLEKSRLLSDRFSAERPKGSFSTLEIQRTEQGDSAMYLCASSHQTGPGNTIYFGEGSWLTVV.

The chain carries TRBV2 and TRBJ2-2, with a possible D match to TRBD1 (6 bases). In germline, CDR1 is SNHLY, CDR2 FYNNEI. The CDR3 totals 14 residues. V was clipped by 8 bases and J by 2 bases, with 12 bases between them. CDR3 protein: CASGWTENTGELFF. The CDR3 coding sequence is TGTGCCAGCGGCTGGACAGAAAACACCGGGGAGCTGTTTTTT.

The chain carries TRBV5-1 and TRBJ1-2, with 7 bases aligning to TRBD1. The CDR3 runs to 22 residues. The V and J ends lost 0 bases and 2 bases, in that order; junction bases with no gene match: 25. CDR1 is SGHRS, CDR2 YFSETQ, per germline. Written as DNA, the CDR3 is TGCGCCAGCAGCTTGGGGGGGGCCCGTAGCGCCTTCCGGGACAGATTAAACTATGGCTACACCTTC. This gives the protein CASSLGGARSAFRDRLNYGYTF.

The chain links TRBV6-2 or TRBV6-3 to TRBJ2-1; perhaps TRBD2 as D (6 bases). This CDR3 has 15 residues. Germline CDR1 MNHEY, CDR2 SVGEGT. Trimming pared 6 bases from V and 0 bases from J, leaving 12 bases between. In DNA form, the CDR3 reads TGTGCCAGCAGCTGGGGGGATCCCTCCTACAATGAGCAGTTCTTC. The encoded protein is CASSWGDPSYNEQFF.

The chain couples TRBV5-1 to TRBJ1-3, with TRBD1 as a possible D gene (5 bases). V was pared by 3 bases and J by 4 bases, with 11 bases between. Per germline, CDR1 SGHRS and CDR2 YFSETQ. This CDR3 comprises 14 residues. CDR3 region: CASSWGERGNTIYF. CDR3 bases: TGCGCCAGCAGCTGGGGGGAGCGCGGAAACACCATATATTTT.

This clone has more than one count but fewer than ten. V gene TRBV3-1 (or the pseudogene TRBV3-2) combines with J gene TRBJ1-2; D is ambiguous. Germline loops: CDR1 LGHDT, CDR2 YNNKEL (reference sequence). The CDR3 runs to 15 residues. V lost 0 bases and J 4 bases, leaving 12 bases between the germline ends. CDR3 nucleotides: TGTGCCAGCAGCCAAGACTCTGGAGGGCCCTATGGCTACACCTTC. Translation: CASSQDSGGPYGYTF.

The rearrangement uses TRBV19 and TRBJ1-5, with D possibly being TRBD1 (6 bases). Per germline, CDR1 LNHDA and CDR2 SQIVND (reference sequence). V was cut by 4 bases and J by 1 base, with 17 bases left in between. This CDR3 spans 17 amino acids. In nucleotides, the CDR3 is TGTGCCAGTAGTACTCCTCCCGGGACAACCAGCAATCAGCCCCAGCATTTT. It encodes CASSTPPGTTSNQPQHF.

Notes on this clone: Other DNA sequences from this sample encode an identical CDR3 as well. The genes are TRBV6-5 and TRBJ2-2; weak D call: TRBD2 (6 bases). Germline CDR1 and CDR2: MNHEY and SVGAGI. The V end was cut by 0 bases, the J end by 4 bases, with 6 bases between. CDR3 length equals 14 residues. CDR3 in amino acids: CASSYSGGTGELFF. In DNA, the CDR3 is TGTGCCAGCAGTTACTCGGGGGGCACCGGGGAGCTGTTTTTT.

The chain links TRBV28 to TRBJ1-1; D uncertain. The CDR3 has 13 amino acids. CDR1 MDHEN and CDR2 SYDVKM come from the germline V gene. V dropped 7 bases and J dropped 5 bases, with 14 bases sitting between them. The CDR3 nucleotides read TGTGCCAGCACCGCTTCGGGGAGGACTGAAGCTTTCTTT. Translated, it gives CASTASGRTEAFF.

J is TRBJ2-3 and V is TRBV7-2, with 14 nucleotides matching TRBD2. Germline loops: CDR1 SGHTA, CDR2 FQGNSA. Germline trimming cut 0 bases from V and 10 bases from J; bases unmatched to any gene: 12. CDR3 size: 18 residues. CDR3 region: CASSLAALTSGGAGAQYF. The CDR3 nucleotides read TGTGCCAGCAGCTTAGCGGCCCTGACTAGCGGGGGGGCCGGGGCGCAGTATTTT.